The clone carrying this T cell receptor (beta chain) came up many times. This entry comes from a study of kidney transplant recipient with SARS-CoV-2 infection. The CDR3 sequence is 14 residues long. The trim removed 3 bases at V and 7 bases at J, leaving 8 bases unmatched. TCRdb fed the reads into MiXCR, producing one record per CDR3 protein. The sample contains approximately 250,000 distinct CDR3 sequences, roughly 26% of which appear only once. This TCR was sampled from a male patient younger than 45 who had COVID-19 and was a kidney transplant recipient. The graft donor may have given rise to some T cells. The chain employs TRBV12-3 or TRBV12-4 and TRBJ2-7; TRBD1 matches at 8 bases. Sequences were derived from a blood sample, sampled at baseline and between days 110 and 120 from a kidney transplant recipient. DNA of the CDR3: TGTGCCAGCAGTTTTGGGGCAGGGGGCGGGGAGCAGTACTTC. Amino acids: CASSFGAGGGEQYF.